Below are 2 T cell receptor beta chains sequenced from a single sample in a study of blood T cell repertoires in COVID-19. Repertoires were generated with immunoSEQ multiplex PCR, while TCRdb's copy carries only in-frame clones and drops some. This repertoire shows roughly 200,000 clones, 82% found once; its top ten account for about 7.8%. Material: peripheral blood. These receptors came from an older woman with COVID-19, enrolled during active disease.

The CDR3 region is CASSLLGLAEMNEQFF. As DNA, the CDR3 is TGTGCCAGCAGTTTATTGGGACTAGCGGAGATGAATGAGCAGTTCTTC. The chain combines TRBV27 with TRBJ2-1, with TRBD2 matching over 11 bases. V shed 1 base, J shed 7 bases, and the junction held 6 bases outside the gene matches. The CDR3 length is 16 residues. Germline V gene sequence: CDR1 MNHEY, CDR2 SMNVEV (reference sequence).

The sample holds one count of this clone. The genes are TRBV5-1 and TRBJ2-7, with TRBD1 identical over 9 bases. Germline CDR1 reads SGHRS; CDR2 reads YFSETQ. Germline trimming cut 4 bases from V and 4 bases from J; bases unmatched to any gene: 6. The CDR3 contains 14 residues. The CDR3 DNA reads as TGCGCCAGCAGCCTGCGGGACAGGGTGTACGAGCAGTACGTC. Amino acids: CASSLRDRVYEQYV.